This entry lists 15 T cell receptor beta chains sequenced from one sample in a study of shared clonotypes between healthy human individuals. Using immunoSEQ multiplex PCR, the repertoire was profiled, and TCRdb retains in-frame clones only, with some absent. The sample carries fewer than 600,000 clones, more than 75% recorded once. Material: PBMCs. Every receptor here comes from a woman in her thirties or forties in good health. Some clones in this sample may be carry-over from other donors' samples.

The chain uses TRBV6-5 and TRBJ2-2; the D gene is possibly TRBD2 (6 bases). The CDR3 runs to 14 residues. Germline assignment: CDR1 MNHEY and CDR2 SVGAGI. The V and J ends lost 7 bases and 7 bases respectively, with 16 bases between them. For the CDR3, the DNA is TGTGCCAGCAAACAATGGCGGGGCCACGGGGAGCTGTTTTTT. Translated: CASKQWRGHGELFF.

The V and J genes are TRBV7-3 and TRBJ2-3; no firm D call. The CDR3 extends over 13 amino acids. Germline V gene lookup returns CDR1 SGHTA and CDR2 FQGTGA. The ends were cut back, 3 bases at V and 2 bases at J, with 6 bases in the middle. CDR3 bases: TGTGCCAGCAGCTTCCAAACCACAGATACGCAGTATTTT. It is translated as CASSFQTTDTQYF.

The V and J genes are TRBV9 and TRBJ1-3, with D possibly matching TRBD1 (5 bases). The ends were cut back, 4 bases at V and 3 bases at J, with 14 bases in the middle. The CDR3 runs 15 residues. Germline CDR1 is SGDLS and CDR2 is YYNGEE. CDR3 sequence (DNA): TGTGCCAGCAGCACCCCAGGGTCCTTTGGAAACACCATATATTTT. Residues: CASSTPGSFGNTIYF.

Of note for this clone: The same CDR3 can be traced to other DNA sequences in this sample. The chain uses TRBV10-2 and TRBJ2-2; 9 bases line up with TRBD2. The CDR3 is 14 amino acids. Per germline, CDR1 WSHSY and CDR2 SAAADI. With 6 bases clipped from V and 5 bases from J, the junction kept 4 bases outside the gene matches. CDR3: CASRTSGSTGELFF. Written as DNA, the CDR3 is TGCGCCAGCAGGACTAGCGGAAGTACCGGGGAGCTGTTTTTT.

J is TRBJ2-5 and V is TRBV28; D not certain. The end of the DNA is better explained by TRBJ2-7, so the J call may be wrong. CDR1 is MDHEN, CDR2 SYDVKM, per germline. CDR3 length equals 12 residues. CDR3 DNA sequence: TGTGCCAGCAGTTCCGCCCCCGACGAGCAGTACTTC. Translating it yields CASSSAPDEQYF.

The chain links TRBV7-8 to TRBJ2-2; D perhaps matches TRBD2 (5 bases). Germline V gene data show CDR1 as SGHVS and CDR2 as FQNEAQ. The CDR3 sequence is 15 residues long. Trimming shortened V by 5 bases and J by 0 bases, and 10 bases separated the two germline ends. The CDR3 DNA reads TGTGCCAGCAGCGTTAGCGTGACGAACACCGGGGAGCTGTTTTTT. Its protein is CASSVSVTNTGELFF.

The J gene is TRBJ1-5, the V gene TRBV15; the D is unclear. The V gene lost 0 bases and the J gene lost 7 bases, with 7 bases spanning the gap. Germline-derived CDR1 and CDR2 are LNHNV and YYDKDF (reference sequence). The CDR3 totals 13 residues. CDR3 protein: CATSRDPRQPQHF. CDR3 DNA sequence: TGTGCCACCAGCAGAGACCCGAGACAGCCCCAGCATTTT.

The chain uses TRBV11-3 and TRBJ2-7; weak D call: TRBD1 (5 bases). The ends were cut back, 4 bases at V and 3 bases at J, with 10 bases in the middle. The CDR3 length is 13 residues. Germline lookup yields CDR1 SGHNT and CDR2 YENEEA. The DNA for the CDR3 is TGTGCCAGCAGCTATAGGGGCGGCTACGAGCAGTACTTC. This translates into CASSYRGGYEQYF.

The V and J genes are TRBV5-8 and TRBJ1-2; 7 positions agree with TRBD1. The V and J ends lost 6 bases and 5 bases, in that order; junction bases with no gene match: 13. Germline values: CDR1 SGHTS, CDR2 YDEGEE. CDR3 length: 15 residues. Here the CDR3 DNA reads TGTGCCAGCACCCCCCGGGCCAGGGGGGGATATGGCTACACCTTC. Protein sequence: CASTPRARGGYGYTF.

The chain has TRBV30 and TRBJ1-1; D is uncertain. The ends were cut back, 4 bases at V and 4 bases at J, with 13 bases in the middle. Germline V gene sequence: CDR1 GTSNPN, CDR2 SVGIG (reference sequence). The CDR3 is made up of 13 amino acids. CDR3 sequence reads: CAWMMVLGTEAFF. The CDR3 DNA is TGTGCCTGGATGATGGTTTTGGGCACTGAAGCTTTCTTT.

This clone was recorded at least ten times. The V gene is TRBV19, the J gene TRBJ2-3; the D is unclear. This CDR3 has 15 residues. Looked up from germline, CDR1 is LNHDA and CDR2 is SQIVND (reference sequence). V lost 2 bases, J lost 1 base, and 10 bases lay in between. The CDR3, as DNA: TGTGCCAGTAGTATAACTGCACTTGGCACAGATACGCAGTATTTT. Its translation is CASSITALGTDTQYF. Filled out from reference TRBV19 and TRBJ2-3, the complete variable domain reads DGGITQSPKYLFRKEGQNVTLSCEQNLNHDAMYWYRQDPGQGLRLIYYSQIVNDFQKGDIAEGYSVSREKKESFPLTVTSAQKNPTAFYLCASSITALGTDTQYFGPGTRLTVL.

The rearrangement links TRBV30 to TRBJ2-3, with D perhaps TRBD1 (5 bases). The CDR3 sequence is 14 residues long. V lost 2 bases to trimming and J lost 5 bases, with 14 bases between them. Germline V lookup: CDR1 GTSNPN, CDR2 SVGIG (reference sequence). In nucleotides, the CDR3 is TGTGCCTGGAGTTTTGGGGCCCTAGGAGATACGCAGTATTTT. Amino acids: CAWSFGALGDTQYF.

In nucleotides, the CDR3 is TGTGCCAGCAGCCCGGTTTTTTCGGACCACAATGAGCAGTTCTTC. Its protein product is CASSPVFSDHNEQFF. The chain uses TRBV6-4 and TRBJ2-1; D uncertain. V was trimmed by 6 bases and J by 5 bases, leaving 17 bases between them. The CDR3 is 15 residues long. CDR1 MRHNA and CDR2 SNTAGT come from the germline V gene.

The chain joins TRBV5-1 to TRBJ2-7, with D perhaps matching TRBD1 (5 bases). The germline gives CDR1 SGHRS, CDR2 YFSETQ. The CDR3 covers 14 residues. The V end was cut by 4 bases, the J end by 3 bases, with 14 bases between. The CDR3 spells CASSPDNSIYEQYF. The CDR3 nucleotides read TGCGCCAGCAGCCCGGACAACTCCATCTACGAGCAGTACTTC.

The rearrangement uses TRBV4-2 and TRBJ1-2; 7 nucleotides align to TRBD1. The germline V gene encodes CDR1 LGHNA and CDR2 YNFKEQ. CDR3 length equals 14 residues. The ends lost 4 bases at V and 5 bases at J; junction bases unmatched: 7. For the CDR3, the DNA is TGTGCCAGCAGCCTCCCGGCAGGGGGGTATGGCTACACCTTC. It yields the protein CASSLPAGGYGYTF.